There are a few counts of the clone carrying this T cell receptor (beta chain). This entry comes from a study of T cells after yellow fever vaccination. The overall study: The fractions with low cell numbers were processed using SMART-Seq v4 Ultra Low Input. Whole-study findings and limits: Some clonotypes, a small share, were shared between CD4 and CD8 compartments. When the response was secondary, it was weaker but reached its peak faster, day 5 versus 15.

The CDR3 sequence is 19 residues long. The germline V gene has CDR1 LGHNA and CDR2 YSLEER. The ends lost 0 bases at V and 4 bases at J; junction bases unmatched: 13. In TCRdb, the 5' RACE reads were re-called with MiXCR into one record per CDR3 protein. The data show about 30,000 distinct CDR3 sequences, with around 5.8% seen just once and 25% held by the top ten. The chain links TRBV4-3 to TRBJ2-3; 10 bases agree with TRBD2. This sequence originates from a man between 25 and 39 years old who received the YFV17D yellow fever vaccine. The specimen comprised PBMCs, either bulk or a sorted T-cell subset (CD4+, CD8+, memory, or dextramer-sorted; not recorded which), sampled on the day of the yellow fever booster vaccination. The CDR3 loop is CASSQESPGAGGKSDTQYF. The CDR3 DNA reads TGCGCCAGCAGCCAAGAATCCCCTGGAGCGGGAGGGAAGTCAGATACGCAGTATTTT.